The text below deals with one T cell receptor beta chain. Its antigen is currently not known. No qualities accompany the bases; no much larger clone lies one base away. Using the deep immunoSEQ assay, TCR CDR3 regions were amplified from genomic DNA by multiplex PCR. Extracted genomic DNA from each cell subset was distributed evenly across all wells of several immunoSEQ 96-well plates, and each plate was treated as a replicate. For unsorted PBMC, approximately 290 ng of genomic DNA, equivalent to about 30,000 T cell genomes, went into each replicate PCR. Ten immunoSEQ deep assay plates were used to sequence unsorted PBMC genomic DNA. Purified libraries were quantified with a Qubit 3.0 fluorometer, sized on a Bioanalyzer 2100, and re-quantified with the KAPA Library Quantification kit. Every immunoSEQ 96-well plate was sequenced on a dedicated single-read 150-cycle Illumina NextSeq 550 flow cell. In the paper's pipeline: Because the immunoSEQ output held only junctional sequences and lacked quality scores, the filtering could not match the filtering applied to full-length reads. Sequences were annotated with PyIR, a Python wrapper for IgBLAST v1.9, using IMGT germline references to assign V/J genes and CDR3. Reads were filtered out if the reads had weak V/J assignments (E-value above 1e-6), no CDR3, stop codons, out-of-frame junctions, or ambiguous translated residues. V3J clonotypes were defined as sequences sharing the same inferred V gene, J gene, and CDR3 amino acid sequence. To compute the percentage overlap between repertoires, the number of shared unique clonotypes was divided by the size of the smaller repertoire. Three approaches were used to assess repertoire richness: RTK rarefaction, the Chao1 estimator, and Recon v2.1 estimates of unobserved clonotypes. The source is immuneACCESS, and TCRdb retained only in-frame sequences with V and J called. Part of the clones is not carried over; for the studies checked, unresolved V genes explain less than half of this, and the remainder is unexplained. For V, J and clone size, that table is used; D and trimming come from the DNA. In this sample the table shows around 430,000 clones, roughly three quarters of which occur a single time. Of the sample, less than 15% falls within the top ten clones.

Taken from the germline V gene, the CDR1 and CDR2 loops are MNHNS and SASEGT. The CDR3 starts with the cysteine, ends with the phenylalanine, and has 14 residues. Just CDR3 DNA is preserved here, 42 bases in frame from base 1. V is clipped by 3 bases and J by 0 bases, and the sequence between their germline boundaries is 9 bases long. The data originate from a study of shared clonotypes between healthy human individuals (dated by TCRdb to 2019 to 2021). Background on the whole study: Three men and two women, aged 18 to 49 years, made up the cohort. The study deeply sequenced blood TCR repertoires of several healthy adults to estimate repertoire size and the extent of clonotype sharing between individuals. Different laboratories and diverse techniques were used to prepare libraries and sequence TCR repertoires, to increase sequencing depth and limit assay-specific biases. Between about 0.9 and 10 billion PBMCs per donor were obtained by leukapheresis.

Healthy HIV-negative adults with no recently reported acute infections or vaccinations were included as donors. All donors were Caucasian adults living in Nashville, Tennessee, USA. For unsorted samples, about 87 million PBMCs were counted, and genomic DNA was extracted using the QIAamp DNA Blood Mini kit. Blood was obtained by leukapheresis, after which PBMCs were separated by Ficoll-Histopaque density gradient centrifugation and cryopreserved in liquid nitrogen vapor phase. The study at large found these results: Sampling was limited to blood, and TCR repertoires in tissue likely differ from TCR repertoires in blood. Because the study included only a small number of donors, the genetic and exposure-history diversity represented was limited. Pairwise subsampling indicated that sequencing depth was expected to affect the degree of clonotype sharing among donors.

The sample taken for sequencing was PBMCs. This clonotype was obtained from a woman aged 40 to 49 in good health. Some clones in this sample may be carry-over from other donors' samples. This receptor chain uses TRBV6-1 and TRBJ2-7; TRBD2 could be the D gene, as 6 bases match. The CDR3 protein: CASSEELASYEQYF. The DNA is TGTGCCAGCAGTGAGGAACTAGCCTCCTACGAGCAGTACTTC.